The rows below give T cell receptor beta chains drawn from one sample of a study of T cells in localized non-small cell lung cancer. Assay used: immunoSEQ multiplex PCR; TCRdb lists only in-frame clones, some missing. The data show a few thousand clones, with roughly 31% seen just once and 25% to 30% held by the top ten. The material sequenced was normal lung tissue next to the tumor, taken before any cancer treatment. The receptor set was obtained from a man aged 40 to 75 with stage I lung adenocarcinoma. The CDR3 runs from the conserved cysteine through the conserved F or W. The D gene is left open where the match is weak. Clone size is shown for a subset of rows, as once, few, many or a class of expanded clone.

clone_size d_call j_call v_call cdr3_aa cdr3_nt
. TRBD2 TRBJ2-7 TRBV30 CAWSLSGGAWEQYF TGTGCCTGGAGTCTCAGCGGGGGGGCCTGGGAGCAGTACTTC
. . TRBJ2-6 TRBV15 CATQDSPSGANVLTF TGTGCCACGCAAGACTCCCCCTCTGGGGCCAACGTCCTGACTTTC
medium-sized . TRBJ1-2 TRBV9 CASSVDRAGYGYTF TGTGCCAGCAGCGTAGATAGAGCAGGCTATGGCTACACCTTC
. . TRBJ2-5 TRBV5-1 CASSLGGSGVETQYF TGCGCCAGCAGCTTGGGAGGGTCTGGGGTAGAGACCCAGTACTTC
few . TRBJ1-1 TRBV30 CAWSSTNTEAFF TGTGCCTGGAGTTCCACGAACACTGAAGCTTTCTTT
medium-sized TRBD2 TRBJ2-3 TRBV2 CASTWTSGGLTDTQYF TGTGCCAGCACCTGGACTAGCGGGGGCCTCACAGATACGCAGTATTTT
few TRBD1 TRBJ2-2 TRBV12-5 CASGLVLIPGQGTTATGELFF TGTGCTAGTGGTTTGGTATTAATACCGGGACAGGGAACGACGGCCACCGGGGAGCTGTTTTTT
medium-sized . TRBJ1-5 TRBV11-3 CASSLGYSNQPQHF TGTGCCAGCAGCTTAGGCTACAGCAATCAGCCCCAGCATTTT
. . TRBJ1-3 TRBV19 CASSPPLSGNTIYF TGTGCCAGTAGTCCCCCCCTCTCTGGAAACACCATATATTTT
. . TRBJ1-3 TRBV9 CASRGDISGNTIYF TGTGCCAGCAGAGGGGACATCTCTGGAAACACCATATATTTT
medium-sized . TRBJ1-2 TRBV11-3 CASSLGAGNSGYTF TGTGCCAGCAGCTTAGGCGCGGGGAATTCTGGCTACACCTTC
. . TRBJ1-4 TRBV28 CASSLGGSGVNEKLFF TGTGCCAGCAGTTTAGGGGGGTCCGGGGTTAATGAAAAACTGTTTTTT
. . TRBJ1-1 TRBV18 CASSQQGSDTEAFF TGTGCCAGCTCACAGCAGGGGTCGGACACTGAAGCTTTCTTT
. . TRBJ1-4 TRBV18 CASSPGFEKLFF TGTGCCAGCTCACCTGGGTTTGAAAAACTGTTTTTT
few TRBD1 TRBJ1-1 TRBV11-3 CASSLQGAYTEAFF TGTGCCAGCAGCCTCCAGGGGGCTTATACTGAAGCTTTCTTT
. TRBD1 TRBJ1-4 TRBV14 CASSQGGTVGEKLFF TGTGCCAGCAGCCAAGGGGGGACAGTCGGTGAAAAACTGTTTTTT
. TRBD2 TRBJ2-1 TRBV19 CASSKSGGWTYNEQFF TGTGCCAGTAGTAAAAGCGGGGGGTGGACCTACAATGAGCAGTTCTTC
. . TRBJ2-1 TRBV14 CASSQSSSYNEQFF TGTGCCAGCAGCCAGTCTAGCAGCTACAATGAGCAGTTCTTC
. TRBD1 TRBJ1-6 TRBV11-3 CASSGQGAANSPLHF TGTGCCAGCAGCGGACAGGGGGCTGCTAATTCACCCCTCCACTTT
many . TRBJ2-1 TRBV11-3 CASTPKVVWGNNEQFF TGTGCCAGCACCCCTAAGGTGGTGTGGGGTAACAATGAGCAGTTCTTC
few . TRBJ2-2 TRBV11-3 CASSRSRGDTGELFF TGTGCCAGCAGCCGCTCGAGGGGGGACACCGGGGAGCTGTTTTTT
. . TRBJ2-1 TRBV19 CASSIGRAEQFF TGTGCCAGTAGTATAGGGAGGGCTGAGCAGTTCTTC
few . TRBJ1-2 TRBV16 CASSQTRTASYTF TGTGCCAGCAGCCAAACCCGGACAGCTTCCTACACCTTC
. . TRBJ2-7 TRBV23-1 CASSPRQNPYEQYF TGCGCCAGCAGTCCTCGCCAGAACCCCTACGAGCAGTACTTC
few . TRBJ2-7 TRBV19 CASSIPGSYEQYF TGTGCCAGTAGTATCCCAGGGTCCTACGAGCAGTACTTC
. TRBD1 TRBJ1-5 TRBV19 CASTDRFSINSNQPQHF TGTGCCAGCACGGACAGGTTTTCCATTAATAGCAATCAGCCCCAGCATTTT
. TRBD1 TRBJ1-5 TRBV29-1 CSAQQGASGNQPQHF TGCAGCGCCCAACAGGGGGCATCAGGCAATCAGCCCCAGCATTTT
. . TRBJ2-6 TRBV6-8 CASTRESGANVLTF TGTGCCAGCACCAGGGAATCTGGGGCCAACGTCCTGACTTTC
. . TRBJ2-2 TRBV28 CASSLFGQGGTGELFF TGTGCCAGCAGTTTATTTGGGCAGGGAGGCACCGGGGAGCTGTTTTTT